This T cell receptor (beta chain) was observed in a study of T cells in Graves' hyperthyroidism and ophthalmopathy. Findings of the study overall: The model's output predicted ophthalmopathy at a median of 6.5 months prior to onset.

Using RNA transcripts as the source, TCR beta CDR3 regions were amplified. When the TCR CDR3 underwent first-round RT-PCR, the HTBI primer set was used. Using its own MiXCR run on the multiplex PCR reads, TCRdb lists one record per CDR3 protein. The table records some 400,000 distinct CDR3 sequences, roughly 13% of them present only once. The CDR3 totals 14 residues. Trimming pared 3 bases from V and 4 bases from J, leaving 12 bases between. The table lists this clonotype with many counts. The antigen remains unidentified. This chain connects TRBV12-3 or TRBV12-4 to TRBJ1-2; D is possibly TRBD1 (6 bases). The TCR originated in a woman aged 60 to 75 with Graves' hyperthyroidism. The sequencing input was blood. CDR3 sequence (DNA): TGTGCCAGCAGTTTGCAGGGGACCTCCTATGGCTACACCTTC. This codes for CASSLQGTSYGYTF.